The rows below give T cell receptor beta chains drawn from one sample of a study of blood T cell repertoires in COVID-19. Data came from immunoSEQ multiplex PCR; TCRdb stores just in-frame clones and leaves some out. The sample holds over 100,000 clones, around nine tenths seen once. The sample consisted of peripheral blood. Source of these receptors: a man in his sixties with COVID-19, enrolled during active disease. Each CDR3 is given with its conserved first and last residue. D genes are given only for firm matches. A row's size may be missing; if present it is once, few, many or a size class.

V gene,D gene,J gene,clone size,CDR3 DNA,CDR3 protein
TRBV5-1,NA,TRBJ1-6,once,TGCGCCAGCAGCTTGGGGGGCCGTAATTCACCCCTCCACTTT,CASSLGGRNSPLHF
TRBV4-1,TRBD1,TRBJ1-5,NA,TGCGCCAGCAGCCTAGGACAGGGGGCCGGGCAGCCCCAGCATTTT,CASSLGQGAGQPQHF
TRBV9,NA,TRBJ1-3,NA,TGTGCCAGCAGCGTAGAGAGGGGGGGGCTGCCCTCTGGAAACACCATATATTTT,CASSVERGGLPSGNTIYF
TRBV11-2,NA,TRBJ1-3,NA,TGTGCCAGCAACAGGGCTGGAAACACCATATATTTT,CASNRAGNTIYF
TRBV7-9,TRBD1,TRBJ1-2,NA,TGTGCCAGCAGCCCGGACAGGGCAAGCGGCTACACCTTC,CASSPDRASGYTF
TRBV18,NA,TRBJ2-7,NA,TGTGCCAGCTCACCACCAGCCGCCAGGGGGGATGAGCAGTACTTC,CASSPPAARGDEQYF
TRBV6-5,TRBD1,TRBJ2-7,NA,TGTGCCAGCAGTACCAGACAGGGGCCCTACGAGCAGTACTTC,CASSTRQGPYEQYF
TRBV19,NA,TRBJ2-1,NA,TGTGCCAGTAGTATCGGGGGAGGCTCCTACAATGAGCAGTTCTTC,CASSIGGGSYNEQFF
TRBV7-6,NA,TRBJ1-2,NA,TGTGCCAGCAGCTTAGCGGGTGGGCCTACACAGGGCCATGGCTACACCTTC,CASSLAGGPTQGHGYTF
TRBV6-1,NA,TRBJ1-2,NA,TGTGCCAGCAGTGAAGATCCGCTTTTGAGATACACCTTC,CASSEDPLLRYTF
TRBV2,NA,TRBJ1-2,NA,TGTGCCAGCAGCGGCGGACAAAACCCTAACTATGGCTACACCTTC,CASSGGQNPNYGYTF
TRBV3-1/TRBV3-2,NA,TRBJ1-3,NA,TGTGCCAGCAGAACTACAGGGACTGGAAACACCATATATTTT,CASRTTGTGNTIYF
TRBV4-2,NA,TRBJ1-2,NA,TGTGCCAGCAGCCAGTCCCGGGTTTTTAACTATGGCTACACCTTC,CASSQSRVFNYGYTF
TRBV19,TRBD1,TRBJ2-5,NA,TGTGCCAGTAGTGCCCCGGGACAGGGGGTCGGAGAGACCCAGTACTTC,CASSAPGQGVGETQYF
TRBV7-2,NA,TRBJ1-1,NA,TGTGCCAGCACCCACATCACCTCACGTGGGAACACTGAAGCTTTCTTT,CASTHITSRGNTEAFF
TRBV12-3/TRBV12-4,TRBD2,TRBJ2-3,NA,TGTGCCAGCACCGAGCGGGGGGGAGATACGCAGTATTTT,CASTERGGDTQYF
TRBV3-1/TRBV3-2,NA,TRBJ2-7,NA,TGTGCCAGCAGCCAAGATTTAGACAGTAAGGACTACGAGCAGTACTTC,CASSQDLDSKDYEQYF
TRBV7-3,NA,TRBJ1-2,NA,TGTGCCAGCAGCTTATCGCGTGACATCGAGCGAGGGGGCTACACCTTC,CASSLSRDIERGGYTF
TRBV7-8,TRBD1,TRBJ1-2,NA,TGTGCCAGCAGCCCCGGCGGGACAGGGGGAGATGGCTACACCTTC,CASSPGGTGGDGYTF
TRBV28,TRBD1,TRBJ2-2,once,TGTGCCAGCAGTCCGGACAGGGCCACCGGGGAGCTGTTTTTT,CASSPDRATGELFF
TRBV24-1,NA,TRBJ2-2,NA,TGTGCCACCAAGGGGACTGCGAACACCGGGGAGCTGTTTTTT,CATKGTANTGELFF
TRBV5-1,NA,TRBJ2-3,NA,TGCGCCAGCGCATTCAAGGAGCAGGGGCGCGTTCATTTT,CASAFKEQGRVHF
TRBV4-3,TRBD2,TRBJ2-3,NA,TGCGCCAGCAGCCAAGGGGCCCGCGGGGGGCAGGCAGATACGCAGTATTTT,CASSQGARGGQADTQYF
TRBV25-1,TRBD1,TRBJ2-3,NA,TGTGCCACCACCCTTGGACAGGGAGCAACAGATACGCAGTATTTT,CATTLGQGATDTQYF
TRBV3-1/TRBV3-2,NA,TRBJ1-2,NA,TGTGCCAGCAGCCAAGATCAAATGAGAGGGAGGGGCTACACCTTC,CASSQDQMRGRGYTF
TRBV10-3,NA,TRBJ1-4,NA,TGTGCCGTCGCCACAGGGCCAACTAATGAAAAACTGTTTTTT,CAVATGPTNEKLFF
TRBV5-4,TRBD2,TRBJ2-1,NA,TGTGCCAGCAGCCCCAGCCTAGCGGGGGGGCAGCATGAGCAGTTCTTC,CASSPSLAGGQHEQFF
TRBV5-4,NA,TRBJ2-2,NA,TGTGCCAGCAGCTTGATTGGCAGCGCGAACACCGGGGAGCTGTTTTTT,CASSLIGSANTGELFF
TRBV7-6,NA,TRBJ1-4,few,TGTGCCAGCAGCTTATTTCAGGGATTAAATGAAAAACTGTTTTTT,CASSLFQGLNEKLFF
TRBV3-1/TRBV3-2,NA,TRBJ2-6,NA,TGTGCCAGCAGCCAAGGGTCTAGGGGCTCTGGGGCCAACGTCCTGACTTTC,CASSQGSRGSGANVLTF
TRBV4-3,NA,TRBJ2-7,NA,TGCGCCAGCAGCCAAGAAGGCCGAGGCTACGAGCAGTACTTC,CASSQEGRGYEQYF
TRBV5-4,NA,TRBJ1-1,NA,TGTGCCAGCAGCGAGGGACGGTGGGGAGGTGAAGCTTTCTTT,CASSEGRWGGEAFF
TRBV19,NA,TRBJ1-3,once,TGTGCCAGTATTGGTCTGAGCTCTGGAAACACCATATATTTT,CASIGLSSGNTIYF
TRBV7-8,TRBD1,TRBJ1-1,NA,TGTGCCAGCGGGTCCAGGGGGACCGCTTTGACTGAAGCTTTCTTT,CASGSRGTALTEAFF
TRBV30,NA,TRBJ2-2,once,TGTGCCTGGAGTGCCCTTCAAGCTGCCGGGGAGCTGTTTTTT,CAWSALQAAGELFF
TRBV29-1,NA,TRBJ1-3,NA,TGCAGCGTTGCAGGGATCGGAAACACCATATATTTT,CSVAGIGNTIYF
TRBV5-8,NA,TRBJ2-1,NA,TGTGCCAGCAGCTTGGCGGCCAGGACACCACCCGCGTTCTTC,CASSLAARTPPAFF
TRBV30,TRBD1,TRBJ1-2,NA,TGTGCATGGGGGGCAGGGGGTTATGGCTACACCTTC,CAWGAGGYGYTF
TRBV9,TRBD2,TRBJ2-1,NA,TGTGCCAGCAGCGGTAGCGGGGGGGCATACAATGAGCAGTTCTTC,CASSGSGGAYNEQFF
TRBV6-5,NA,TRBJ1-2,NA,TGTGCCAGCAGTTACTACCCCCTGCAGGACTATGGCTACACCTTC,CASSYYPLQDYGYTF
TRBV28,TRBD1,TRBJ2-7,few,TGTGCCAGCCGGGACAGGATTTACGAGCAGTACTTC,CASRDRIYEQYF
TRBV7-3,NA,TRBJ2-3,NA,TGTGCCAGCAGCTTACTTGTAAGCACAGATACGCAGTATTTT,CASSLLVSTDTQYF
TRBV6-5,NA,TRBJ2-7,NA,TGTGCCAGCAGTTTGGACAGGAGGGGCTTTTCCTACGAGCAGTACTTC,CASSLDRRGFSYEQYF
TRBV7-6,TRBD1,TRBJ1-3,NA,TGTGCCAGCAGCTCATACCGGGACAGCTCTGGAAACACCATATATTTT,CASSSYRDSSGNTIYF
TRBV3-1/TRBV3-2,NA,TRBJ1-3,few,TGTGCCAGCAGCCGCCCGTGGCAAAATGGAAACACCATATATTTT,CASSRPWQNGNTIYF
TRBV7-2,TRBD1,TRBJ1-5,NA,TGTGCCAGCAGCTCCAGGACAGGGGATCAGCCCCAGCATTTT,CASSSRTGDQPQHF
TRBV6-5,NA,TRBJ2-7,NA,TGTGCCAGCAGTTACTTGGCCGAGCAGTACTTC,CASSYLAEQYF
TRBV14,TRBD2,TRBJ2-7,NA,TGTGCCAGCAGCCTAGGACTAGCGGGGGCAATCTCCTACGAGCAGTACTTC,CASSLGLAGAISYEQYF
TRBV6-1,NA,TRBJ2-7,once,TGTGCCAGCAGTGAATGGCGGAAGCAGTACTTC,CASSEWRKQYF
TRBV7-6,TRBD1,TRBJ1-5,NA,TGTGCCAGCAGCCGTTCGACAGGGGGCGGTGATCAGCCCCAGCATTTT,CASSRSTGGGDQPQHF
TRBV10-3,TRBD2,TRBJ2-7,NA,TGTGCCATCAGAGGGACTAGATCCTACGAGCAGTACTTC,CAIRGTRSYEQYF
TRBV7-9,TRBD1,TRBJ2-7,NA,TGTGCCAGCAGCCGATCAGGGGGCGGGAACGAGCAGTACTTC,CASSRSGGGNEQYF
TRBV6-5,TRBD1,TRBJ1-2,few,TGTGCCAGCTCCTTCCGGGACAGCTATGGCTACACCTTC,CASSFRDSYGYTF
TRBV4-1,NA,TRBJ2-2,NA,TGCGCCAGCAGCCAAGAGAGCAGGGGCGCCGGGGAGCTGTTTTTT,CASSQESRGAGELFF
TRBV6-2/TRBV6-3,NA,TRBJ1-2,NA,TGTGCCAGCAGTTACTCGAGCTATGGCTACACCTTC,CASSYSSYGYTF
TRBV9,NA,TRBJ1-2,NA,TGTGCCAGCAGCGTAGGATCAGGGATCGATGGCTACACCTTC,CASSVGSGIDGYTF
TRBV4-3,NA,TRBJ1-5,NA,TGCGCCAGCAGCCAGGAACAGGGCGGGAGCAATCAGCCCCAGCATTTT,CASSQEQGGSNQPQHF
TRBV27,NA,TRBJ1-1,NA,TGTGCCAGCAGTTTCTTTGGGGGGATTACTGAAGCTTTCTTT,CASSFFGGITEAFF